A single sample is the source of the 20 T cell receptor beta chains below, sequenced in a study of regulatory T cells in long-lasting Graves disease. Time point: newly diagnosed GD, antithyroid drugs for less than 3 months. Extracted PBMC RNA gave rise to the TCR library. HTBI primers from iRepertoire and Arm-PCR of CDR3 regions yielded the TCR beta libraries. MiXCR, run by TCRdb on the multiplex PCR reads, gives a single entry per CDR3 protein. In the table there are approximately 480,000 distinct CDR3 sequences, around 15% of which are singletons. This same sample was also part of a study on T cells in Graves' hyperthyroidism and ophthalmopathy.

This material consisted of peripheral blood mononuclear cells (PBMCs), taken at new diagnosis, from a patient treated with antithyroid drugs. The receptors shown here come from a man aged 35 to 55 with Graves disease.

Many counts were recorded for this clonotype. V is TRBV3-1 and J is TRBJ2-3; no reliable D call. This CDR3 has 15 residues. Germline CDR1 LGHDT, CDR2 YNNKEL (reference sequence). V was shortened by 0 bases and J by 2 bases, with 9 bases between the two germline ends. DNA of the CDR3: TGTGCCAGCAGCCAAGAAGGACGGTTCACAGATACGCAGTATTTT. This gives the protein CASSQEGRFTDTQYF.

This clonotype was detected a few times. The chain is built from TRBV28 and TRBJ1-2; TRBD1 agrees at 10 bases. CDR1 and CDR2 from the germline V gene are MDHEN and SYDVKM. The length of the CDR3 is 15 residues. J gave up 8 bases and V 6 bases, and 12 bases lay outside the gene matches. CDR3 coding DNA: TGTGCCAGCAGCCGCCTTGGGACAGGGGCGGTAGGCTACACCTTC. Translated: CASSRLGTGAVGYTF.

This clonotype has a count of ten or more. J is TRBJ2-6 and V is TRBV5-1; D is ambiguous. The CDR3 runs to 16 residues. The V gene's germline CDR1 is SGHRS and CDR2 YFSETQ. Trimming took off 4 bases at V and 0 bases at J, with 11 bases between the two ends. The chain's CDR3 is CASSLTRISGANVLTF. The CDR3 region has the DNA TGCGCCAGCAGCCTAACCAGGATCTCTGGGGCCAACGTCCTGACTTTC.

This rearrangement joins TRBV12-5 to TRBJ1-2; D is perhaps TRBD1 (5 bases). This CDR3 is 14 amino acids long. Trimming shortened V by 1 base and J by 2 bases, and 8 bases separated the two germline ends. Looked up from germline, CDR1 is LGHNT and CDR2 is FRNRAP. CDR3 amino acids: CASGLEGPNYGYTF. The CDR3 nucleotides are TGTGCTAGTGGTTTGGAGGGGCCCAACTATGGCTACACCTTC.

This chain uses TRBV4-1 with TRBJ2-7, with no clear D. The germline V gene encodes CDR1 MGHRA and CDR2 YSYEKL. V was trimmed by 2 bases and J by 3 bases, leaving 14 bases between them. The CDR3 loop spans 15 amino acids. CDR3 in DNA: TGCGCCAGCAGCCAATTGGTTAGTGGCTTCTACGAGCAGTACTTC. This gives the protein CASSQLVSGFYEQYF.

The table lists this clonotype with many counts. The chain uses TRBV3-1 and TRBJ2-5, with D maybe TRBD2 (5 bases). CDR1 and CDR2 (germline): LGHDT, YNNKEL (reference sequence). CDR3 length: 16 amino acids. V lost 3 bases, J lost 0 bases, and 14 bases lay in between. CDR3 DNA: TGTGCCAGCAGCCAGCCGGGCCTAGCTTACCAAGAGACCCAGTACTTC. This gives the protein CASSQPGLAYQETQYF.

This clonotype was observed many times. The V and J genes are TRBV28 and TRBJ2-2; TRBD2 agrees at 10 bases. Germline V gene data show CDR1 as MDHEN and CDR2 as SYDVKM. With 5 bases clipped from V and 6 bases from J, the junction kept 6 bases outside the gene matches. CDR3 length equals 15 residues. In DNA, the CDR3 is TGTGCCAGCAGTAAGAGCGGGAGGGCCGCCGGGGAGCTGTTTTTT. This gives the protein CASSKSGRAAGELFF.

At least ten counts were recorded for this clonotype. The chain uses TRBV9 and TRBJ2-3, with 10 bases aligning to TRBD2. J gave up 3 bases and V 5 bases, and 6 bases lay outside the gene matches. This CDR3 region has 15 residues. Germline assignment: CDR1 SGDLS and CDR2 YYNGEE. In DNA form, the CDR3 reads TGTGCCAGCAGACGTTATAGCGGGAGGACAGATACGCAGTATTTT. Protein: CASRRYSGRTDTQYF.

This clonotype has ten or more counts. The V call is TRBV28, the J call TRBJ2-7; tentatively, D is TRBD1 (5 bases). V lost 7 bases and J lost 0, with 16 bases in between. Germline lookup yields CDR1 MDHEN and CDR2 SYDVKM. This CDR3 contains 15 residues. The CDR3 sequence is CASTLGAVSSYEQYF. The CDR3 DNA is TGTGCCAGCACCCTTGGGGCGGTTAGCTCCTACGAGCAGTACTTC.

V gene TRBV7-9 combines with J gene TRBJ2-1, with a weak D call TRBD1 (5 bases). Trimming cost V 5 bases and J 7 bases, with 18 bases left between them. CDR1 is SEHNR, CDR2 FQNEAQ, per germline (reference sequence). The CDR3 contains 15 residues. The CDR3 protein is CASSGPRAQVNEQFF. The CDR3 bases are TGTGCCAGCAGCGGCCCCAGGGCCCAGGTAAATGAGCAGTTCTTC.

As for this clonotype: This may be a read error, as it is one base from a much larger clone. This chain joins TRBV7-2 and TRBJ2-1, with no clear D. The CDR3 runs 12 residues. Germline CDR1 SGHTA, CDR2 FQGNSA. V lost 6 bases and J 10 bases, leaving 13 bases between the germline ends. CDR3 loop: CASRFFTQEQFF. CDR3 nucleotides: TGTGCCAGCAGATTTTTTACACAGGAGCAGTTCTTC.

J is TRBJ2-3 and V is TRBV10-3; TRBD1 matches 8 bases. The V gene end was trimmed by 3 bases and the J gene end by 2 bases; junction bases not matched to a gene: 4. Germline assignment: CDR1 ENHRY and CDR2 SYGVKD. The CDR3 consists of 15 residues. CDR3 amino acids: CAISEPDRVTDTQYF. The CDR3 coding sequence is TGTGCCATCAGTGAACCGGACAGGGTCACAGATACGCAGTATTTT.

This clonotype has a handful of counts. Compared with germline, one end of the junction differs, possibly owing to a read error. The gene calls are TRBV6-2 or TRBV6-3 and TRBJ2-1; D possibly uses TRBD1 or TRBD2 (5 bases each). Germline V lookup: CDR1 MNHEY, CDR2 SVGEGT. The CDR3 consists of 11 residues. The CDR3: CASSEAAGTLF. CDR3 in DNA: TGTGCCAGCAGTGAAGCTGCAGGGACCCTCTTC.

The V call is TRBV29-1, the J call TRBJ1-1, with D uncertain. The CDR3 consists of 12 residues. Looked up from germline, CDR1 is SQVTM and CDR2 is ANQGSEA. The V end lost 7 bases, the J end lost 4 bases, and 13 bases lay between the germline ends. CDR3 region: CSAQALATEAFF. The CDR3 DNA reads TGCAGCGCCCAAGCGCTGGCCACTGAAGCTTTCTTT.

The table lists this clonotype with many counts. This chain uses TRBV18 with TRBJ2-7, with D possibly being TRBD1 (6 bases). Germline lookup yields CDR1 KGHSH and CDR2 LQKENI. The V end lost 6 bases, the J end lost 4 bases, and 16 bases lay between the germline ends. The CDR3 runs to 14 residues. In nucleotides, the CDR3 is TGTGCCAGCTCTCTCGGCGAGACAGGTTACGAGCAGTACTTC. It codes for CASSLGETGYEQYF.

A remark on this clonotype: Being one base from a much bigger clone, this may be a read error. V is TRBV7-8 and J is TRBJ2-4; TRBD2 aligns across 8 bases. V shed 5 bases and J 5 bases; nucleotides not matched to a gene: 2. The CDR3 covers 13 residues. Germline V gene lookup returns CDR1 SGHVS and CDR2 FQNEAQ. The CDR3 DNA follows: TGTGCCAGCAGCGGGACTAGTCAAAACATTCAGTACTTC. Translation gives CASSGTSQNIQYF. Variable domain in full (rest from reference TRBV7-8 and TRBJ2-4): GAGVSQSPRYKVAKRGQDVALRCDPISGHVSLFWYQQALGQGPEFLTYFQNEAQLDKSGLPSDRFFAERPEGSVSTLKIQRTQQEDSAVYLCASSGTSQNIQYFGAGTRLSVL.

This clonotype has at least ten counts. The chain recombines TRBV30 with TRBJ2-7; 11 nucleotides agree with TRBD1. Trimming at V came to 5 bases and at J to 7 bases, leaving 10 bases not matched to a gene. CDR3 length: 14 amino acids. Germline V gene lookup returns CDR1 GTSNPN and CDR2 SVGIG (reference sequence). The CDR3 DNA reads TGTGCCTGGGCCCAAGGGACAGGGGGAAATGAGCAGTACTTC. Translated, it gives CAWAQGTGGNEQYF.

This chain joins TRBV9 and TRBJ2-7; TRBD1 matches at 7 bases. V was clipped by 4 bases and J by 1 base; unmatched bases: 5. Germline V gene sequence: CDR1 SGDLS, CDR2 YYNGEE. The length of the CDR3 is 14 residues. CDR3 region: CASSSGQWSYEQYF. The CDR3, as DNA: TGTGCCAGCAGCTCGGGACAGTGGTCCTACGAGCAGTACTTC.

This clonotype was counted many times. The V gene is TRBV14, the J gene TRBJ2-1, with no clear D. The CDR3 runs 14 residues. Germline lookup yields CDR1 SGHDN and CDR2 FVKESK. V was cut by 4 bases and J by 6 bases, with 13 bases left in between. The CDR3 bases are TGTGCCAGCAGCCGAGAACTGCCGGGCAATGAGCAGTTCTTC. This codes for CASSRELPGNEQFF.

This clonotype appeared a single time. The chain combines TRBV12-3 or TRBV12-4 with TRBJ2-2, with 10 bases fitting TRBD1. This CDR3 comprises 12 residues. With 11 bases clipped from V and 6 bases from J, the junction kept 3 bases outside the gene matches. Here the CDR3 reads CACDRGPGELFF. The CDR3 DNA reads TGTGCCTGCGACAGGGGGCCCGGGGAGCTGTTTTTT.